Following are 24 T cell receptor beta chains from one sample sequenced in a study of blood T cell repertoires in COVID-19. Assay: immunoSEQ multiplex PCR; the TCRdb copy retains only in-frame clones and omits some. The table has roughly 130,000 clones, roughly 84% seen once. Input material: peripheral blood. These receptors all come from a woman in her 30s who had recovered from COVID-19.

Here the CDR3 DNA reads TGTGCCAGCAGCGTAGATCCTGCGACCTACGAGCAGTACTTC. It translates to CASSVDPATYEQYF. The rearrangement links TRBV9 to TRBJ2-7; D is uncertain. Germline CDR1 is SGDLS and CDR2 is YYNGEE. The CDR3 has 14 amino acids. V shed 0 bases and J shed 2 bases, with 9 bases lying between them.

The V gene is TRBV7-8, the J gene TRBJ2-5; 7 bases align to TRBD2. The trim removed 1 base at V and 6 bases at J, leaving 14 bases unmatched. The CDR3 contains 17 residues. Germline V gene data show CDR1 as SGHVS and CDR2 as FQNEAQ. This CDR3 is CASSLGEIAGARKTQYF. The DNA for the CDR3 is TGTGCCAGCAGCTTAGGAGAGATAGCGGGTGCTAGGAAGACCCAGTACTTC.

This chain connects TRBV5-1 to TRBJ1-4; TRBD1 might be the D (5 bases). CDR1 SGHRS and CDR2 YFSETQ come from the germline V gene. Trimming removed 4 bases at V and 7 bases at J, with 14 bases between. The CDR3 covers 14 residues. The CDR3 is CASSATAGPEKLFF. CDR3 coding DNA: TGCGCCAGCAGCGCAACGGCGGGACCTGAAAAACTGTTTTTT.

The chain joins TRBV5-4 to TRBJ2-1; 8 bases agree with TRBD2. CDR3 size: 17 residues. Germline CDR1 and CDR2: SGHNT and YYREEE (reference sequence). The V gene end was trimmed by 3 bases and the J gene end by 1 base; junction bases not matched to a gene: 9. CDR3 nucleotide sequence: TGTGCCAGCAGCTCGGGAGTTAGCGGGAAGTCCTACAATGAGCAGTTCTTC. This gives the protein CASSSGVSGKSYNEQFF. Complete variable domain (other parts from reference TRBV5-4 and TRBJ2-1): ETGVTQSPTHLIKTRGQQVTLRCSSQSGHNTVSWYQQALGQGPQFIFQYYREEENGRGNFPPRFSGLQFPNYSSELNVNALELDDSALYLCASSSGVSGKSYNEQFFGPGTRLTVL.

This chain connects TRBV9 to TRBJ2-2; 7 bases are a match to TRBD1. V lost 3 bases to trimming and J lost 4 bases; unmatched junction nucleotides: 3. Germline CDR1 is SGDLS and CDR2 is YYNGEE. The CDR3 contains 14 residues. The CDR3 DNA reads TGTGCCAGCAGCGCGGGACAGAGCACCGGGGAGCTGTTTTTT. The encoded protein is CASSAGQSTGELFF.

The J gene is TRBJ2-5, the V gene TRBV15; D is ambiguous. The V gene's germline CDR1 is LNHNV and CDR2 YYDKDF (reference sequence). The length of the CDR3 is 15 residues. Trimming pared 3 bases from V and 2 bases from J, leaving 13 bases between. CDR3 sequence (DNA): TGTGCCACCAGCAGCAGAACCATTGCTCAAGAGACCCAGTACTTC. It codes for CATSSRTIAQETQYF.

CDR3 nucleotides: TGCAGCGTTGATGGGGGAGGAAGAACTGAAGCTTTCTTT. This translates into CSVDGGGRTEAFF. The chain combines TRBV29-1 with TRBJ1-1; D might be TRBD1 (5 bases). The CDR3 runs 13 residues. Per germline, CDR1 SQVTM and CDR2 ANQGSEA. V lost 3 bases to trimming and J lost 5 bases, with 13 bases between them.

The V and J genes are TRBV3-1 (or the pseudogene TRBV3-2) and TRBJ2-2; D is uncertain. This CDR3 spans 13 amino acids. CDR1 is LGHDT, CDR2 YNNKEL, per germline (reference sequence). V lost 0 bases and J 10 bases, leaving 9 bases between the germline ends. CDR3 in amino acids: CASSQENSAELFF. CDR3 coding DNA: TGTGCCAGCAGCCAAGAAAACTCCGCGGAGCTGTTTTTT.

V gene TRBV6-6 combines with J gene TRBJ2-7; perhaps TRBD1 as D (6 bases). V lost 0 bases, J lost 3 bases, and 12 bases lay in between. The CDR3 is 15 amino acids. Germline CDR1 reads MNHNY; CDR2 reads SVGAGI (reference sequence). CDR3: CASSYSTQGVYEQYF. The CDR3 DNA follows: TGTGCCAGCAGTTACTCGACACAGGGAGTCTACGAGCAGTACTTC.

This chain uses TRBV6-1 with TRBJ2-1, with 9 positions matching TRBD2. The germline CDR1 and CDR2 sequences are MNHNS and SASEGT. V lost 2 bases to trimming and J lost 2 bases; unmatched junction nucleotides: 4. The CDR3 consists of 16 residues. The CDR3 DNA reads as TGTGCCAGCAGTGAATGGCGGGGGGGGGCCTACAATGAGCAGTTCTTC. It is translated as CASSEWRGGAYNEQFF.

This clone was detected a few times. The rearrangement links TRBV4-1 to TRBJ1-1; D gene unclear. The CDR3 spans 14 residues. Germline V lookup: CDR1 MGHRA, CDR2 YSYEKL. With 1 base removed from V and 10 bases from J, the gap between germline ends came to 16 bases. The CDR3 bases are TGCGCCAGCAGCCAAGTGTCGGTTGGAGATGGAGCTTTCTTT. It yields the protein CASSQVSVGDGAFF.

The rearrangement uses TRBV6-4 and TRBJ1-1; 7 bases map to TRBD1. The CDR3 is 14 residues long. Germline-derived CDR1 and CDR2 are MRHNA and SNTAGT. The V segment lost 4 bases and the J segment 4 bases; nucleotides outside the gene matches: 6. This chain's CDR3 is CASSATGDSTEAFF. CDR3 in DNA: TGTGCCAGCAGTGCTACAGGGGATTCCACTGAAGCTTTCTTT.

A few counts support this clone. V gene TRBV3-1 (or the pseudogene TRBV3-2) combines with J gene TRBJ1-6; tentative D call: TRBD1 (6 bases). Looked up from germline, CDR1 is LGHDT and CDR2 is YNNKEL (reference sequence). This CDR3 spans 15 amino acids. The germline V and J ends were trimmed by 4 bases and 9 bases, with 16 bases remaining between them. The CDR3: CASSLKQGAGSPLHF. The DNA of the CDR3 is TGTGCCAGCAGCCTAAAACAGGGCGCGGGTTCACCCCTCCACTTT.

This clone turned up a few times. V gene TRBV7-8 combines with J gene TRBJ1-1; TRBD1 aligns across 7 bases. Trimming at V came to 3 bases and at J to 2 bases, leaving 9 bases not matched to a gene. This CDR3 comprises 16 residues. Germline values: CDR1 SGHVS, CDR2 FQNEAQ. The DNA of the CDR3 is TGTGCCAGCAGCTTGACGTCGGGACAGCGAAACACTGAAGCTTTCTTT. Translated: CASSLTSGQRNTEAFF.

This clone has just a few counts. This chain joins TRBV23-1 and TRBJ1-5, with D possibly matching TRBD1 (6 bases). TRBV23-1 is labeled an ORF, and its function is uncertain. Trimming cost V 2 bases and J 7 bases, with 12 bases left between them. This CDR3 has 14 residues. The CDR3 nucleotides are TGCGCCAGCAGTCAAAGCAGGGGTGGGCAGCCCCAGCATTTT. Protein sequence: CASSQSRGGQPQHF.

The V gene is TRBV18, the J gene TRBJ2-3; TRBD2 matches 13 bases. The CDR3 contains 19 residues. Losses at the gene ends were 3 bases for V and 0 bases for J; bases not matched to a gene: 9. In germline, CDR1 is KGHSH, CDR2 LQKENI. The CDR3 DNA follows: TGTGCCAGCTCACCCCCACCGGGACTAGCGGGATCTAGCACAGATACGCAGTATTTT. This translates into CASSPPPGLAGSSTDTQYF.

The chain employs TRBV19 and TRBJ1-5; 7 bases line up with TRBD1. The germline gives CDR1 LNHDA, CDR2 SQIVND (reference sequence). The CDR3 contains 16 residues. J was trimmed by 3 bases and V by 4 bases; bases with no gene match: 9. Written as DNA, the CDR3 is TGTGCCAGTAGTACCCCTAGGGGACAGACCAATCAGCCCCAGCATTTT. Translated, it gives CASSTPRGQTNQPQHF.

This clone was found many times. The rearrangement links TRBV3-1 (or the pseudogene TRBV3-2) to TRBJ2-6, with 12 positions matching TRBD1. J lost 2 bases, V lost 3 bases, and 8 bases had no gene match. Per germline, CDR1 LGHDT and CDR2 YNNKEL (reference sequence). This CDR3 spans 19 amino acids. CDR3 coding DNA: TGTGCCAGCAGCCAGGGCCCGGGACAGGGGGCGACTGGGGCCAACGTCCTGACTTTC. It codes for CASSQGPGQGATGANVLTF.

The chain carries TRBV9 and TRBJ1-4; a weak D match, TRBD1 (5 bases). The germline V gene encodes CDR1 SGDLS and CDR2 YYNGEE. Trimming removed 4 bases from V and 0 bases from J, with 13 bases in between. The length of the CDR3 is 16 residues. In DNA form, the CDR3 reads TGTGCCAGCAGCCCCCGGACATCTGCAACTAATGAAAAACTGTTTTTT. This translates into CASSPRTSATNEKLFF. Using reference TRBV9 and TRBJ1-4 for the parts outside the CDR3, the full variable domain is DSGVTQTPKHLITATGQRVTLRCSPRSGDLSVYWYQQSLDQGLQFLIQYYNGEERAKGNILERFSAQQFPDLHSELNLSSLELGDSALYFCASSPRTSATNEKLFFGSGTQLSVL.

This clone showed up just once. The V gene is TRBV11-2, the J gene TRBJ1-6; D is ambiguous. V shed 3 bases and J shed 8 bases, with 8 bases lying between them. The CDR3 totals 13 residues. Germline CDR1 reads SGHAT; CDR2 reads FQNNGV. The CDR3 here is CASSLGRYSPLHF. The CDR3 DNA is TGTGCCAGCAGCTTGGGCAGGTATTCACCCCTCCACTTT.

The V and J genes are TRBV5-1 and TRBJ2-1; 7 bases are a match to TRBD1. Per the germline V gene, CDR1 is SGHRS and CDR2 is YFSETQ. The CDR3 runs 15 residues. V was pared by 0 bases and J by 4 bases, with 4 bases of the junction left unmatched. DNA for the CDR3: TGCGCCAGCAGCTTGGTGGGACAGATTTACAATGAGCAGTTCTTC. Translating it yields CASSLVGQIYNEQFF. Drawing the rest from reference TRBV5-1 and TRBJ2-1, the complete variable domain is KAGVTQTPRYLIKTRGQQVTLSCSPISGHRSVSWYQQTPGQGLQFLFEYFSETQRNKGNFPGRFSGRQFSNSRSEMNVSTLELGDSALYLCASSLVGQIYNEQFFGPGTRLTVL.

The chain is built from TRBV29-1 and TRBJ2-2; 9 nucleotides align to TRBD1. Trimming cost V 4 bases and J 4 bases; bases outside gene matches: 10. CDR1 is SQVTM and CDR2 is ANQGSEA in the germline V gene. The CDR3 contains 16 residues. CDR3 protein: CSVGPGTGTITGELFF. CDR3 DNA: TGCAGCGTTGGCCCCGGGACAGGGACGATCACCGGGGAGCTGTTTTTT.

The chain carries TRBV25-1 and TRBJ1-2; D ambiguous. The CDR3 sequence is 14 residues long. Germline loops: CDR1 MGHDK, CDR2 SYGVNS. Trimming pared 3 bases from V and 2 bases from J, leaving 10 bases between. The CDR3 nucleotides read TGTGCCAGCAGTGAGGCCCAACTAAACTATGGCTACACCTTC. It encodes CASSEAQLNYGYTF.

The chain joins TRBV5-5 to TRBJ1-5; weak D call: TRBD1 (6 bases). The V gene's germline CDR1 is SGHKS and CDR2 YYEKEE (reference sequence). The CDR3 consists of 14 residues. Trimming removed 4 bases from V and 0 bases from J, with 8 bases in between. The chain's CDR3 is CASSPDSSNQPQHF. The CDR3 DNA reads TGTGCCAGCAGCCCGGACAGTAGCAATCAGCCCCAGCATTTT.